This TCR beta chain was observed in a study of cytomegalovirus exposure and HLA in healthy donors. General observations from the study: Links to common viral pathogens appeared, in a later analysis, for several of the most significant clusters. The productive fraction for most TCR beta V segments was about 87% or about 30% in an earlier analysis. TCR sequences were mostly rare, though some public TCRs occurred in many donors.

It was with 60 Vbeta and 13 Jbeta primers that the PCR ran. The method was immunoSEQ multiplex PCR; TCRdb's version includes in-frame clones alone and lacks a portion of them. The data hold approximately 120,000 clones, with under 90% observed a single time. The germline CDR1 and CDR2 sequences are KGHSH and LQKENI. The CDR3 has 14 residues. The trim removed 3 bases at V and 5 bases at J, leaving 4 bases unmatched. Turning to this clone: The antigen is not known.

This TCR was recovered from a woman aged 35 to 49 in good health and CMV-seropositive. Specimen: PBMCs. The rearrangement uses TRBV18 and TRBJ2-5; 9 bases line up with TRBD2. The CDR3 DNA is TGTGCCAGCTCACCTAGCGGGAGATCGGAGACCCAGTACTTC. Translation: CASSPSGRSETQYF.